The present TCR beta chain was sequenced within a study of T cells in Graves' hyperthyroidism and ophthalmopathy. This clonotype was found many times. RNA transcripts yielded amplified TCR beta CDR3 regions. HTBI primers were employed in a first-round RT-PCR of the TCR CDR3. One entry per CDR3 protein, called by TCRdb with MiXCR from the multiplex PCR reads. In the table there are about 110,000 distinct CDR3 sequences, about 17% of which are singletons. The CDR3 length is 15 residues. Germline CDR1 PRHDT, CDR2 FYEKMQ (reference sequence). With 5 bases removed from V and 5 bases from J, the gap between germline ends came to 15 bases.

This sequence joins TRBV13 and TRBJ1-4; D is undetermined. This TCR derives from a woman aged 45-59 years with Graves' hyperthyroidism. The specimen was blood. CDR3 sequence (DNA): TGTGCCAGCAGCCCGAGCCCGGCGGTAAATGAAAAACTGTTTTTT. It is translated as CASSPSPAVNEKLFF.